Sequencing of this TCR beta chain was carried out in a study of T cell repertoires in cytomegalovirus infection (dated by TCRdb to about 2019). Looking at the study overall: Donor HLA type was relevant to the analysis, as public TCR beta signatures indicated carriage of CMV infection together with the matching HLA type.

The CDR3 measures 15 amino acids from cysteine to phenylalanine. Of all the DNA, just the CDR3 is kept, 45 bases in frame from base 1. Relative to germline, V is 1 base shorter and J is 0 bases shorter, with 4 bases between their ends. Sequences SGHAT (CDR1) and FQNNGV (CDR2) are obtained from the germline V gene. Overall results and qualifications from the work: The ex vivo response was dominated by HLA-C-restricted CMV-specific TCR beta clonotypes, which also provided the single most frequent clonotype in two of eight donors. In both this cohort and an independent cohort of 352 donors, the cumulative frequency of public TCR beta family members distinguished carriers of CMV infection plus the relevant HLA type.

This clonotype is considered medium-sized (0.01 to 0.1%). Its antigen remains unidentified. No base qualities exist here, and no much larger clone lies one base off it. Data came from an Illumina HiSeq 1500. TCRdb reprocessing: public reads trimmed at Q25 with fastp, clones called with MiXCR, in-frame beta chains kept. Here each entry gathers all rows of one CDR3 protein and keeps the most common genes and DNA. Recorded for this sample are some 230,000 distinct CDR3 sequences; over 20% of them occurred a single time. The ten biggest clones cover 15% to 20% of the sample. The clonotype originates from a human donor in good health (CMV status not recorded). Some clones in this sample may be carry-over from other donors' samples. Recombination linked TRBV11-2 to TRBJ2-6, with the D gene call left open. The sequenced material came from CD8+ T cells from PBMCs. The bases read TGTGCCAGCAGCTTAGGGTTCTCTGGGGCCAACGTCCTGACTTTC. It translates to CASSLGFSGANVLTF.